The T cell receptor beta chain described here comes from a study of shared clonotypes between healthy human individuals. Overall study findings and caveats: Few donors restricted represented genetic and exposure-history diversity. A reduction in generation probabilities was seen for non-shared clonotypes relative to those shared by all four donors.

Notes on this clone: Its antigen is not identified.

Sequencing used immunoSEQ multiplex PCR; TCRdb keeps in-frame clones, though not all of them. The table shows around 1.9 million clones, with about 94% occurring only once. Looked up from germline, CDR1 is PRHDT and CDR2 is FYEKMQ (reference sequence). The CDR3 has 16 amino acids. Trimming took 4 bases from V and 0 from J, leaving 15 bases between them. In the naive CD8 group, cells lacked CD45RO and were positively selected for CCR7, so terminally differentiated effector memory CD45RA+ cells were left out. The material sequenced was naive CD8+ T cells from PBMCs. The J gene is TRBJ1-2, the V gene TRBV13, with D hard to call. The TCR was taken from a man younger than 30 in good health. Some clones in this sample may be carry-over from other donors' samples. The CDR3 DNA reads as TGTGCCAGCAGCTCCCAGAGAACATGGGCTAACTATGGCTACACCTTC. Residues: CASSSQRTWANYGYTF.